This T cell receptor (beta chain) came from a study of T cells in localized non-small cell lung cancer. Study-wide points: Blood T cell density predicted longer survival; adjacent-lung clonality, shorter. Heterogeneity remains possible because sequencing was limited to only one tumor region. Researchers found a median around 61 of the top 100 tumor clones in adjacent lung. Uninvolved adjacent lung showed the highest T cell clonality, exceeding tumor.

Germline V gene lookup returns CDR1 MNHEY and CDR2 SMNVEV (reference sequence). With 6 bases clipped from V and 1 base from J, the junction kept 7 bases outside the gene matches. The CDR3 is 16 residues long. Profiled with immunoSEQ multiplex PCR; TCRdb holds only in-frame clones, not every one. The sample shows 25,000 to 35,000 clones, roughly 78% of them seen only once. As concerns this clone: Its antigen is unidentified.

The chain employs TRBV27 and TRBJ2-3; 10 bases align to TRBD2. This receptor was obtained from a male donor older than 55 with stage III squamous cell lung carcinoma. The sample consisted of peripheral blood, taken before any cancer treatment. DNA for the CDR3: TGTGCCAGCAGACCTCTAGCGGGAGCCGGCACAGATACGCAGTATTTT. It yields the protein CASRPLAGAGTDTQYF.